One sample yielded the 6 T cell receptor beta chains listed below, sequenced in a study of T-cell reconstitution after alpha-beta-depleted transplantation in children. Unique molecular identifiers were built into the TCRbeta library. Each CDR3 protein gets one entry after TCRdb re-called the PCR reads with MiXCR. This table holds roughly 590,000 distinct CDR3 sequences, roughly 15% found once. The material was PBMCs from the stem cell graft donor, obtained from the stem cell graft. These receptors originate from a human donor who donated a stem cell graft to a child with acute myeloid leukemia.

This clonotype was detected ten times or more. The rearrangement joins TRBV29-1 to TRBJ2-6, with D uncertain. Deletions cut 4 bases from V and 0 bases from J, with 7 bases between. From germline, CDR1 is SQVTM and CDR2 ANQGSEA. This CDR3 is 14 amino acids long. CDR3 sequence: CSVGVGSGANVLTF. CDR3 sequence (DNA): TGCAGCGTTGGGGTCGGCTCTGGGGCCAACGTCCTGACTTTC.

This chain uses TRBV15 with TRBJ2-3, with D perhaps matching TRBD2 (6 bases). The CDR3 contains 16 residues. In germline, CDR1 is LNHNV, CDR2 YYDKDF (reference sequence). V was shortened by 6 bases and J by 1 base, with 17 bases between the two germline ends. CDR3 sequence reads: CATSHTTSWGTDTQYF. The CDR3 DNA follows: TGTGCCACCAGTCATACAACTAGCTGGGGCACAGATACGCAGTATTTT.

In its sample, this clonotype was seen many times. This rearrangement joins TRBV7-6 to TRBJ1-5; D is unresolved. Trimming pared 3 bases from V and 5 bases from J, leaving 8 bases between. The CDR3 extends over 13 amino acids. CDR1 is SGHVS and CDR2 is FNYEAQ in the germline V gene. For the CDR3, the DNA is TGTGCCAGCAGCTTTGGCGGGCATCAGCCCCAGCATTTT. Translated: CASSFGGHQPQHF.

This clonotype was detected many times. V is TRBV6-5 and J is TRBJ1-4, with D hard to call. CDR1 and CDR2 from the germline V gene are MNHEY and SVGAGI. V was clipped by 2 bases and J by 0 bases, with 4 bases between them. The CDR3 runs 14 residues. The CDR3 DNA reads TGTGCCAGCAGTTACGGTACAACTAATGAAAAACTGTTTTTT. Residues: CASSYGTTNEKLFF.

This clonotype was observed at least ten times. V and J are TRBV20-1 and TRBJ2-7, with 8 bases fitting TRBD2. CDR1 is DFQATT, CDR2 SNEGSKA, per germline (reference sequence). J lost 4 bases, V lost 3 bases, and 8 bases had no gene match. CDR3 size: 14 residues. The chain's CDR3 is CSASIAGLKYEQYF. As DNA, the CDR3 is TGCAGTGCTAGTATAGCGGGGCTCAAGTACGAGCAGTACTTC.

This clonotype was detected only a few times. The CDR3 nucleotides are TGCAGTGCGAGCCTCCCTCGGGGTGCTGGCAATCAGCCCCAGCATTTT. Translated: CSASLPRGAGNQPQHF. The chain has TRBV20-1 and TRBJ1-5, with unresolved D. Germline V CDR1 and CDR2: DFQATT, SNEGSKA (reference sequence). The ends were cut back, 6 bases at V and 2 bases at J, with 20 bases in the middle. The length of the CDR3 is 16 residues.